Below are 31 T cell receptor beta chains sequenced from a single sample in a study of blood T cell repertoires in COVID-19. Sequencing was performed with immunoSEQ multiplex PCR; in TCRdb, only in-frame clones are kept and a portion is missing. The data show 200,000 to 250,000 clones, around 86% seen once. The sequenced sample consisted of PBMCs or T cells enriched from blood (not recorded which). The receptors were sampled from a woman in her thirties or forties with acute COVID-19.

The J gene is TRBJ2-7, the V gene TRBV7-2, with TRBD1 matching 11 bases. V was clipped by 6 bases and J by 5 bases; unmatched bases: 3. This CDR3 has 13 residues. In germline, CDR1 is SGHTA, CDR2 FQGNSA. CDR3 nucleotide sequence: TGTGCCAGCAGTCGGGACAGGGGGAACGAGCAGTACTTC. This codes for CASSRDRGNEQYF.

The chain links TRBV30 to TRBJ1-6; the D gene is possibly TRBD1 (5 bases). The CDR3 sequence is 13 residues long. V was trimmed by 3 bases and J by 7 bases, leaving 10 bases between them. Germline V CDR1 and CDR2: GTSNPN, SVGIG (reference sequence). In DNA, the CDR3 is TGTGCCTGGAGGACCGGGGGGAATTCACCCCTCCACTTT. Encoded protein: CAWRTGGNSPLHF.

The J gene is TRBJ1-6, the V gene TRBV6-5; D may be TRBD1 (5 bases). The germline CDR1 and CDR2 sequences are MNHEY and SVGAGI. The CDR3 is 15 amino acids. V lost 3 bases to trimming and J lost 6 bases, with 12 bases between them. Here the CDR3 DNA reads TGTGCCAGCAGTTATCAGGGACTTCTTAATTCACCCCTCCACTTT. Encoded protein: CASSYQGLLNSPLHF.

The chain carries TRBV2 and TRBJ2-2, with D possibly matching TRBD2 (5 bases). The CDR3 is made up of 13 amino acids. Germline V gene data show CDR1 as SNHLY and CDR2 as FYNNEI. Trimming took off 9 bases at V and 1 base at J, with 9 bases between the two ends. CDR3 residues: CASGLLNTGELFF. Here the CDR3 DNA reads TGTGCCAGTGGACTCCTGAACACCGGGGAGCTGTTTTTT.

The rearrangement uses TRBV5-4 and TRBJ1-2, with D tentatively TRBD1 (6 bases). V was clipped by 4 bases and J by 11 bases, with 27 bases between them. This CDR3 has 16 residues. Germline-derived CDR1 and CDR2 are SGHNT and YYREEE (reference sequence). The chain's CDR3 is CASSPIPGGGRGWYTF. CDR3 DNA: TGTGCCAGCAGCCCAATCCCGGGGGGGGGCCGAGGGTGGTACACCTTC.

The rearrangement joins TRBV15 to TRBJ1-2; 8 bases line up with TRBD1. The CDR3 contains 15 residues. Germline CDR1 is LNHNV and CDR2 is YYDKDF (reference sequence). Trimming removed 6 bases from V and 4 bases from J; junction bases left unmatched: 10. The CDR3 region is CATSPGQGGGYGYTF. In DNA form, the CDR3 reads TGTGCCACCAGTCCAGGACAGGGAGGAGGCTATGGCTACACCTTC. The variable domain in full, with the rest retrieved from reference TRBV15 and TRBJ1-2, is DAMVIQNPRYQVTQFGKPVTLSCSQTLNHNVMYWYQQKSSQAPKLLFHYYDKDFNNEADTPDNFQSRRPNTSFCFLDIRSPGLGDTAMYLCATSPGQGGGYGYTFGSGTRLTVV.

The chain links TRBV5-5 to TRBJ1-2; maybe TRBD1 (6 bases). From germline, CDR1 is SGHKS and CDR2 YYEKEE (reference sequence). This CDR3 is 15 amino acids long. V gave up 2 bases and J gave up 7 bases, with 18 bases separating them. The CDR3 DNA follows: TGTGCCAGCAGCTTACTAATACAGGGAGTGAGTGGCTACACCTTC. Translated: CASSLLIQGVSGYTF.

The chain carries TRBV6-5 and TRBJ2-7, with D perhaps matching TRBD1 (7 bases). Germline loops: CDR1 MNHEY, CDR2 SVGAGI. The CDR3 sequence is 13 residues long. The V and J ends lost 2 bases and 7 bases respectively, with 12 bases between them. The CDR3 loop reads CASSYKGAGEQYF. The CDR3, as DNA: TGTGCCAGCAGTTACAAGGGGGCGGGGGAGCAGTACTTC.

CDR3 sequence (DNA): TGTGCCAGCAGCTTTTTGGACAACTTCACCTTC. It is translated as CASSFLDNFTF. This chain joins TRBV3-1 (or the pseudogene TRBV3-2) and TRBJ1-2, with a weak D call TRBD1 (5 bases). Looked up from germline, CDR1 is LGHDT and CDR2 is YNNKEL (reference sequence). This CDR3 is 11 amino acids long. V dropped 5 bases and J dropped 13 bases, with 14 bases sitting between them.

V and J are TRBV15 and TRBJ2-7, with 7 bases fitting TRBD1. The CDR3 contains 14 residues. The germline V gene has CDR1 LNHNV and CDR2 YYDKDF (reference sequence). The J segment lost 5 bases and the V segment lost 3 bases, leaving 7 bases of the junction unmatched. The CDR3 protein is CATSSRDRGNEQYF. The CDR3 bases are TGTGCCACCAGCAGCCGGGACAGAGGTAACGAGCAGTACTTC. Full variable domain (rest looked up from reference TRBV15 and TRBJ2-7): DAMVIQNPRYQVTQFGKPVTLSCSQTLNHNVMYWYQQKSSQAPKLLFHYYDKDFNNEADTPDNFQSRRPNTSFCFLDIRSPGLGDTAMYLCATSSRDRGNEQYFGPGTRLTVT.

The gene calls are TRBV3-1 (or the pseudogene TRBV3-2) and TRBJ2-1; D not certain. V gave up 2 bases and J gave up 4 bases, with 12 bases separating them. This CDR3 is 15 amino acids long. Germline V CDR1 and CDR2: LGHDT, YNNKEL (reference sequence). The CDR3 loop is CASSQHGSPYNEQFF. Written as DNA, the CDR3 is TGTGCCAGCAGCCAACACGGTTCTCCTTACAATGAGCAGTTCTTC.

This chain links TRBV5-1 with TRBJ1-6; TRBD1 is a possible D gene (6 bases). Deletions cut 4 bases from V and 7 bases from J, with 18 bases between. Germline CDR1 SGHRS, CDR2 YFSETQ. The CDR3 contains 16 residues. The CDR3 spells CASSPREAGVNSPLHF. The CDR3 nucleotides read TGCGCCAGCAGCCCCCGGGAGGCAGGGGTAAATTCACCCCTCCACTTT.

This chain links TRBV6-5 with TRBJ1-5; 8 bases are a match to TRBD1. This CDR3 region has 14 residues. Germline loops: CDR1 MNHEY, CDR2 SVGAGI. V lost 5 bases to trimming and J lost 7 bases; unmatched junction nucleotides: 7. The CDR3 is CASSPSGGRQPQHF. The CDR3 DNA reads TGTGCCAGCAGTCCCTCAGGGGGCCGACAGCCCCAGCATTTT.

CDR3 bases: TGCGCCAGCAGCCAAGGCGGGGCCAGTGAGCAGTTCTTC. It is translated as CASSQGGASEQFF. The chain employs TRBV4-1 and TRBJ2-1; TRBD2 might be the D (6 bases). V dropped 1 base and J dropped 9 bases, with 10 bases sitting between them. The CDR3 is made up of 13 amino acids. In germline, CDR1 is MGHRA, CDR2 YSYEKL.

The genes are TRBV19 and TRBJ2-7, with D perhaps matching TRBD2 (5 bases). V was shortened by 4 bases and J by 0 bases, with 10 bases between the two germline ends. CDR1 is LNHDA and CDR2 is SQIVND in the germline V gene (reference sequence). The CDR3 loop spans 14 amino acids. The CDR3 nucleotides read TGTGCCAGTAGTACGGACTGGAGCTCCTACGAGCAGTACTTC. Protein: CASSTDWSSYEQYF. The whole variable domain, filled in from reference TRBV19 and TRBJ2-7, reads DGGITQSPKYLFRKEGQNVTLSCEQNLNHDAMYWYRQDPGQGLRLIYYSQIVNDFQKGDIAEGYSVSREKKESFPLTVTSAQKNPTAFYLCASSTDWSSYEQYFGPGTRLTVT.

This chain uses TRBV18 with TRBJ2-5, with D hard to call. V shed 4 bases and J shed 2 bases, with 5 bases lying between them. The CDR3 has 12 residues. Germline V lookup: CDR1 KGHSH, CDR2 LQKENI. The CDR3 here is CASSQSQETQYF. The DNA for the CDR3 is TGTGCCAGCTCACAGAGTCAAGAGACCCAGTACTTC.

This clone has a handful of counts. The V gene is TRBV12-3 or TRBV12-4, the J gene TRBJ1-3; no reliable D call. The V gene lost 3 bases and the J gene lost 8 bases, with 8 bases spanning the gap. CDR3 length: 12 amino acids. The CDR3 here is CASSFGGHTIYF. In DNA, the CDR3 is TGTGCCAGCAGTTTCGGAGGTCACACCATATATTTT.

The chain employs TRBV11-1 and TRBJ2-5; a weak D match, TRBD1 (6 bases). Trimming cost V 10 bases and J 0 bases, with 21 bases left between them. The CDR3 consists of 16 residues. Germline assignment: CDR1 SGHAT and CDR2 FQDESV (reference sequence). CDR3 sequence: CATTRGRTEDQETQYF. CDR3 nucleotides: TGTGCCACTACCCGGGGCCGGACAGAAGACCAAGAGACCCAGTACTTC.

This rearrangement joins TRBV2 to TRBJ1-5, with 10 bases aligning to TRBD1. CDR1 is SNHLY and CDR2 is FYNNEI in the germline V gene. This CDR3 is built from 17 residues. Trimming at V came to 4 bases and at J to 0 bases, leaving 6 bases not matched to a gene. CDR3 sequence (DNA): TGTGCCAGCAGTGGGGACAGGGGCCCGATTAGCAATCAGCCCCAGCATTTT. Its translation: CASSGDRGPISNQPQHF.

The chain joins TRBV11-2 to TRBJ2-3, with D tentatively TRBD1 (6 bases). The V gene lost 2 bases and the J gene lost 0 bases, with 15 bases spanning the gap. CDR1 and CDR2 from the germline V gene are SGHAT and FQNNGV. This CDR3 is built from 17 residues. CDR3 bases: TGTGCCAGCAGCTTAAGGGACACAGGAACTAGCACAGATACGCAGTATTTT. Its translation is CASSLRDTGTSTDTQYF. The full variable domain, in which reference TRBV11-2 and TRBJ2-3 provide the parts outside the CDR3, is EAGVAQSPRYKIIEKRQSVAFWCNPISGHATLYWYQQILGQGPKLLIQFQNNGVVDDSQLPKDRFSAERLKGVDSTLKIQPAKLEDSAVYLCASSLRDTGTSTDTQYFGPGTRLTVL.

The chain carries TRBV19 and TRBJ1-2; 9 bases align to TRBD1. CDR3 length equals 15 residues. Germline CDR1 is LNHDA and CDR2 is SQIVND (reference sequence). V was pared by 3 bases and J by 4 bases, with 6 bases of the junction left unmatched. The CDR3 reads CASSMGQGVFYGYTF. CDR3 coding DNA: TGTGCCAGTAGTATGGGACAGGGAGTATTCTATGGCTACACCTTC.

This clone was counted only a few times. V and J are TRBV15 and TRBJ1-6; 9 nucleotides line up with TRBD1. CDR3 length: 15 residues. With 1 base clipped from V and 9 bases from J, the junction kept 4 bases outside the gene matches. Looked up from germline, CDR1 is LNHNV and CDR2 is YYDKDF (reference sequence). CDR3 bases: TGTGCCACCAGCAGAGGTTTGGGACAGGGTTCACCCCTCCACTTT. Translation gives CATSRGLGQGSPLHF.

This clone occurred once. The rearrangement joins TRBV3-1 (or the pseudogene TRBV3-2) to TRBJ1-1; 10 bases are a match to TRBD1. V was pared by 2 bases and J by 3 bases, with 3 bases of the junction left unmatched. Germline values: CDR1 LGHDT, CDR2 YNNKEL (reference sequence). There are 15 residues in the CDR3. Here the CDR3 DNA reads TGTGCCAGCAGCCAACGGACAGGGGGACACACTGAAGCTTTCTTT. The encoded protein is CASSQRTGGHTEAFF.

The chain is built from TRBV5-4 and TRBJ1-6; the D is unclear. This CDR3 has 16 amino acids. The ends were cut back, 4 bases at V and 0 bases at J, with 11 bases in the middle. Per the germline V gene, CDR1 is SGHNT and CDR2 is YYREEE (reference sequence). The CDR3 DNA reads TGTGCCAGCAGCGCCCGGGAGAGCTCCTATAATTCACCCCTCCACTTT. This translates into CASSARESSYNSPLHF. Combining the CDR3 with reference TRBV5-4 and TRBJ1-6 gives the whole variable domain ETGVTQSPTHLIKTRGQQVTLRCSSQSGHNTVSWYQQALGQGPQFIFQYYREEENGRGNFPPRFSGLQFPNYSSELNVNALELDDSALYLCASSARESSYNSPLHFGNGTRLTVT.

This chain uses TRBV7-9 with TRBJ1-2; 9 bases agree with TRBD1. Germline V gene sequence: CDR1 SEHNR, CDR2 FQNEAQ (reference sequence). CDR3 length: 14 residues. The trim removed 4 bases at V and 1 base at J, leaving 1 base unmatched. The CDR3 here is CASSSGQGNYGYTF. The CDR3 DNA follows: TGTGCCAGCAGCTCGGGACAGGGTAACTATGGCTACACCTTC.

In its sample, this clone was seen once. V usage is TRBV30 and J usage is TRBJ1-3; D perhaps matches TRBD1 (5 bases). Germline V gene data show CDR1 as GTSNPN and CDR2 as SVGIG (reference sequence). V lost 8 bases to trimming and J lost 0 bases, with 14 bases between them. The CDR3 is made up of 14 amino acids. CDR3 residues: CALEGGDSGNTIYF. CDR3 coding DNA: TGTGCCCTGGAAGGAGGGGACTCTGGAAACACCATATATTTT.

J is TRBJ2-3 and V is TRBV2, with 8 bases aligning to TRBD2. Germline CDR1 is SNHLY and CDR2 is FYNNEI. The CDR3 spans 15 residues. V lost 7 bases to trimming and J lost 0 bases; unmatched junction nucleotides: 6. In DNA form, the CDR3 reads TGTGCCAGCACTACTAGCGGAGCTAGCACAGATACGCAGTATTTT. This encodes CASTTSGASTDTQYF.

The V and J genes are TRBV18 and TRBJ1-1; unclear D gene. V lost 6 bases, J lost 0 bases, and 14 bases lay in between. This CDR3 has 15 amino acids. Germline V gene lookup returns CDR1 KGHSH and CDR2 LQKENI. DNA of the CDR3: TGTGCCAGCTCCCCCCAGACGAGGATGAACACTGAAGCTTTCTTT. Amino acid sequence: CASSPQTRMNTEAFF.

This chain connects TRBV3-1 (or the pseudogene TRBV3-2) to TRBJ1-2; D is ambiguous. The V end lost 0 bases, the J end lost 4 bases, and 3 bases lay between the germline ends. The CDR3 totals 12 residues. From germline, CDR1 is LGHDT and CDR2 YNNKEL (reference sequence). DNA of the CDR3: TGTGCCAGCAGCCAAGACATCTATGGCTACACCTTC. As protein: CASSQDIYGYTF.

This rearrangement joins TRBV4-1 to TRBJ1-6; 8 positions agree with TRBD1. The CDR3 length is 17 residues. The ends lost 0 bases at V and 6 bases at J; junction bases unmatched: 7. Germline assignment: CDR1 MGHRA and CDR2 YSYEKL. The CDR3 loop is CASSQDFSGTGNSPLHF. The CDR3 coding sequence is TGCGCCAGCAGCCAAGATTTTAGTGGGACAGGTAATTCACCCCTCCACTTT.

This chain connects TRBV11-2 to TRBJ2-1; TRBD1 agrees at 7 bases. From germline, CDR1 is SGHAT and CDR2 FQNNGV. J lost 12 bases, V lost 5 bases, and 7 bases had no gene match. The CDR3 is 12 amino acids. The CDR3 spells CASSEQGSGQFF. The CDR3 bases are TGTGCCAGCAGCGAACAGGGGAGCGGGCAGTTCTTC.